The T cell receptor (beta chain) described here comes from a study of regulatory T cells in long-lasting Graves disease. Researchers made TCR beta libraries by using iRepertoire HTBI primers and running Arm-PCR on CDR3 regions. One entry per CDR3 protein, called by TCRdb with MiXCR from the multiplex PCR reads. The sample comprises some 320,000 distinct CDR3 sequences, 18% of which are singletons, and approximately 35% rests with the top ten. Time point denoted: newly diagnosed GD, antithyroid drugs for less than 3 months. From RNA extracted from PBMCs, the TCR library was made. The CDR3 length is 17 residues. From germline, CDR1 is LNHDA and CDR2 SQIVND (reference sequence). V was pared by 3 bases and J by 2 bases, with 7 bases of the junction left unmatched. At least ten counts were recorded for this clonotype.

The gene calls are TRBV19 and TRBJ2-5; 12 bases line up with TRBD2. The clonotype was recovered from a female donor with Graves disease. The specimen comprised peripheral blood mononuclear cells (PBMCs), sampled at new diagnosis, from a patient treated with antithyroid drugs. The CDR3: CASSMTGTSGLQETQYF. The CDR3 DNA follows: TGTGCCAGTAGTATGACCGGGACTAGCGGGCTTCAAGAGACCCAGTACTTC.